This T cell receptor beta chain was retrieved from a study of T cell responses to AZD1222 COVID-19 vaccine. The V end was cut by 7 bases, the J end by 4 bases, with 23 bases between. The germline V gene has CDR1 MNHEY and CDR2 SMNVEV (reference sequence). CDR3 size: 17 residues. Data came from immunoSEQ multiplex PCR; TCRdb stores just in-frame clones and leaves some out. The sample contains 100,000 to 150,000 clones, roughly 94% of which appear only once. The clonotype was recovered from an adult in good health. Sequencing was performed on peripheral blood, taken on day 0 of AZD1222 vaccination. The chain joins TRBV27 to TRBJ2-1, with D perhaps matching TRBD2 (6 bases). CDR3 DNA: TGTGCCAGCACCCCCCTCGGGGGAGATGGACTGTACAATGAGCAGTTCTTC. Protein: CASTPLGGDGLYNEQFF.